These 11 T cell receptor beta chains were sequenced from one sample in a study of T cell repertoires in cytomegalovirus infection. TCRdb itself ran the reads through MiXCR, one entry per CDR3 protein. The data show just over 300,000 distinct CDR3 sequences, 17% seen once. Material for sequencing was PBMCs. These receptors were obtained from a human donor in good health (CMV status not recorded). Some clones in this sample may be carry-over from other donors' samples.

This clonotype was detected many times. The CDR3 spells CASSLAGGYQETQYF. Written as DNA, the CDR3 is TGTGCCAGCAGCTTAGCGGGGGGATACCAAGAGACCCAGTACTTC. This chain connects TRBV7-2 to TRBJ2-5; D perhaps matches TRBD2 (6 bases). The germline V gene encodes CDR1 SGHTA and CDR2 FQGNSA. Trimming removed 0 bases from V and 0 bases from J, with 8 bases in between. The CDR3 runs to 15 residues.

This clonotype was counted a few times. V is TRBV7-2 and J is TRBJ2-7; D unclear. This CDR3 is built from 14 residues. Trimming took off 0 bases at V and 3 bases at J, with 9 bases between the two ends. Per germline, CDR1 SGHTA and CDR2 FQGNSA. CDR3 bases: TGTGCCAGCAGCTTAGCGGACCTGGGCTACGAGCAGTACTTC. It yields the protein CASSLADLGYEQYF.

This clonotype has a handful of counts. V gene TRBV2 combines with J gene TRBJ2-5; tentatively, D is TRBD2 (5 bases). The V end lost 9 bases, the J end lost 2 bases, and 10 bases lay between the germline ends. The germline V gene has CDR1 SNHLY and CDR2 FYNNEI. The CDR3 is made up of 12 amino acids. CDR3 loop: CASLALQETQYF. The DNA for the CDR3 is TGTGCCAGTCTAGCCCTACAAGAGACCCAGTACTTC.

This clonotype was observed many times. The chain employs TRBV12-3 or TRBV12-4 and TRBJ2-1; no clear D gene. The CDR3 totals 10 residues. V shed 3 bases and J shed 6 bases, with 0 bases lying between them. The CDR3 DNA sequence: TGTGCCAGCAGTTTCAATGAGCAGTTCTTC. It codes for CASSFNEQFF.

This clonotype has just a few counts. This chain joins TRBV6-1 and TRBJ2-5, with a possible D match to TRBD2 (6 bases). V was trimmed by 6 bases and J by 2 bases, leaving 19 bases between them. The CDR3 has 16 residues. Germline CDR1 MNHNS, CDR2 SASEGT. The CDR3 loop is CASRKAQGGLQETQYF. CDR3 sequence (DNA): TGTGCCAGCAGGAAAGCCCAGGGAGGACTTCAAGAGACCCAGTACTTC.

This clonotype was detected ten times or more. The rearrangement joins TRBV7-2 to TRBJ1-5, with a weak D call TRBD1 (6 bases). Between the trimmed V and J ends, which lost 1 base and 6 bases, there was a span of 16 bases. Germline V gene sequence: CDR1 SGHTA, CDR2 FQGNSA. The CDR3 totals 16 residues. CDR3 sequence reads: CASSLVGGGQTQPQHF. The CDR3 bases are TGTGCCAGCAGCTTAGTGGGCGGGGGGCAGACTCAGCCCCAGCATTTT.

The gene calls are TRBV20-1 and TRBJ1-5; D might be TRBD1 (6 bases). The V gene's germline CDR1 is DFQATT and CDR2 SNEGSKA (reference sequence). The CDR3 runs to 13 residues. V was shortened by 6 bases and J by 2 bases, with 11 bases between the two germline ends. The CDR3 DNA reads TGCAGTGCGAAACAGGGCGGCAATCAGCCCCAGCATTTT. This gives the protein CSAKQGGNQPQHF.

This clonotype was counted many times. This sequence joins TRBV7-9 and TRBJ1-2; no firm D call. CDR1 and CDR2 from the germline V gene are SEHNR and FQNEAQ (reference sequence). Trimming removed 1 base from V and 0 bases from J, with 9 bases in between. This CDR3 contains 15 residues. The CDR3 nucleotides are TGTGCCAGCAGCTTAGGTGGCACAGCTAACTATGGCTACACCTTC. Its translation: CASSLGGTANYGYTF.

V gene TRBV20-1 combines with J gene TRBJ2-1, with a tentative D call TRBD2 (7 bases). V shed 5 bases and J shed 7 bases, with 21 bases lying between them. This CDR3 has 15 residues. Germline values: CDR1 DFQATT, CDR2 SNEGSKA (reference sequence). The CDR3 nucleotides are TGCAGTGCTTTAGATTGGGGGGGGCGGTGGAATGAGCAGTTCTTC. Its protein is CSALDWGGRWNEQFF.

In its sample, this clonotype was seen many times. The chain combines TRBV12-3 or TRBV12-4 with TRBJ2-6; D may correspond to TRBD1 or TRBD2 (6 bases each). Trimming pared 7 bases from V and 0 bases from J, leaving 19 bases between. The CDR3 has 18 residues. CDR3 DNA sequence: TGTGCCAGCACCCTGGAGGGGGGAACGAGCTCTGGGGCCAACGTCCTGACTTTC. Translated: CASTLEGGTSSGANVLTF.

This clonotype was detected ten times or more. The chain employs TRBV11-1 and TRBJ2-5; perhaps TRBD1 as D (5 bases). This CDR3 comprises 13 residues. Germline V gene lookup returns CDR1 SGHAT and CDR2 FQDESV (reference sequence). V was trimmed by 5 bases and J by 1 base, leaving 8 bases between them. The CDR3 loop is CASSRQPQETQYF. The DNA of the CDR3 is TGTGCCAGCAGCCGACAGCCCCAAGAGACCCAGTACTTC.